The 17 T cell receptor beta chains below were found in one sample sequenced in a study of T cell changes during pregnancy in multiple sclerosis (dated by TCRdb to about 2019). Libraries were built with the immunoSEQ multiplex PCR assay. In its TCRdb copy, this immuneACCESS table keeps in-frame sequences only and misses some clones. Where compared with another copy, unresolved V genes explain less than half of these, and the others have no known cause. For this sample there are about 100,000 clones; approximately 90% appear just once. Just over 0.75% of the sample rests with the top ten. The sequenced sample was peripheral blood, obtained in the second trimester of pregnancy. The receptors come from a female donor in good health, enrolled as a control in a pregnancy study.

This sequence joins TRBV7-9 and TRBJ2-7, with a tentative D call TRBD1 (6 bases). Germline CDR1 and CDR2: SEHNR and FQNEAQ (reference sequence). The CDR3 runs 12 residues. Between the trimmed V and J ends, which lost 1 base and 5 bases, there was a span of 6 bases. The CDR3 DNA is TGTGCCAGCAGCTTAGGGGACAACGAGCAGTACTTC. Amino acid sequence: CASSLGDNEQYF. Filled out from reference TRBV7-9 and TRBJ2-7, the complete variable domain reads DTGVSQNPRHKITKRGQNVTFRCDPISEHNRLYWYRQTLGQGPEFLTYFQNEAQLEKSRLLSDRFSAERPKGSFSTLEIQRTEQGDSAMYLCASSLGDNEQYFGPGTRLTVT.

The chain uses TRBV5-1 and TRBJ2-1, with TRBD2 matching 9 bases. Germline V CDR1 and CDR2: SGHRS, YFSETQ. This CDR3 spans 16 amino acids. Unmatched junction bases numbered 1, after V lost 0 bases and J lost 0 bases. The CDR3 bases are TGCGCCAGCAGCTTGGTACTAGCGGGCTCCTACAATGAGCAGTTCTTC. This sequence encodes CASSLVLAGSYNEQFF.

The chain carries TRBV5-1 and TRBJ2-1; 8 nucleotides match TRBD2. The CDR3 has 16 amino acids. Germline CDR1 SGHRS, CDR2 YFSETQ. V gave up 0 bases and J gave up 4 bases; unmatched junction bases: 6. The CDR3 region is CASSLVSSGPYNEQFF. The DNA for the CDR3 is TGCGCCAGCAGCTTGGTATCTAGCGGGCCATACAATGAGCAGTTCTTC.

CDR3 sequence: CASSIGGTPGANVLTF. Written as DNA, the CDR3 is TGTGCCAGTAGTATAGGGGGGACTCCTGGGGCCAACGTCCTGACTTTC. This rearrangement joins TRBV19 to TRBJ2-6; TRBD2 might be the D (6 bases). Trimming left V 1 base short and J 2 bases short, with 9 bases between. This CDR3 comprises 16 residues. The V gene's germline CDR1 is LNHDA and CDR2 SQIVND (reference sequence).

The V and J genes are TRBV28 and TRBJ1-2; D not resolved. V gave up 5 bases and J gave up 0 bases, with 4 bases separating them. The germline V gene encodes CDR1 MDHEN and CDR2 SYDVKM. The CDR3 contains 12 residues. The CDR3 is CASSPANYGYTF. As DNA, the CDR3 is TGTGCCAGCAGTCCTGCTAACTATGGCTACACCTTC.

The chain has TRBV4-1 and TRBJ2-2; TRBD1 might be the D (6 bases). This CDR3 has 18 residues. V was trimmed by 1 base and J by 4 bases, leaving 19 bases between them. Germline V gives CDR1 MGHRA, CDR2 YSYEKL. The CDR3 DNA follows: TGCGCCAGCAGCCAAGCCTATAGGGTCAGGGGTGCCACCGGGGAGCTGTTTTTT. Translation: CASSQAYRVRGATGELFF.

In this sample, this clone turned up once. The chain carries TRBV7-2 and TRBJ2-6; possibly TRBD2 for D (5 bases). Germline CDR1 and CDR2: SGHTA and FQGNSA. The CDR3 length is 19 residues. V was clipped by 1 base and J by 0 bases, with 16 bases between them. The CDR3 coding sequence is TGTGCCAGCAGCTTAGTCCTAGCTTTAACCTACTCTGGGGCCAACGTCCTGACTTTC. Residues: CASSLVLALTYSGANVLTF.

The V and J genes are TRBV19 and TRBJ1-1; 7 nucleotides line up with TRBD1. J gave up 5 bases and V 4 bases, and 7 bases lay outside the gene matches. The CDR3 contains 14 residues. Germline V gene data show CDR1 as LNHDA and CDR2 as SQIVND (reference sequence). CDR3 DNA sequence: TGTGCCAGTAGTACTCAGGGGGACCGAACTGAAGCTTTCTTT. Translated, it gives CASSTQGDRTEAFF.

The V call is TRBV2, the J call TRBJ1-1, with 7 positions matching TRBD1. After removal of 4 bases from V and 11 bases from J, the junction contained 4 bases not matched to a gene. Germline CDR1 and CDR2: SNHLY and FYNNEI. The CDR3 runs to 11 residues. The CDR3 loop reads CASSGQGMAFF. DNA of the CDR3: TGTGCCAGCAGTGGACAGGGCATGGCTTTCTTT.

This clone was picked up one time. CDR3 loop: CAWSLGTDPNYGYTF. CDR3 sequence (DNA): TGTGCCTGGAGCCTAGGGACAGATCCTAACTATGGCTACACCTTC. This sequence joins TRBV30 and TRBJ1-2, with 7 bases aligning to TRBD1. Trimming cost V 3 bases and J 0 bases; bases outside gene matches: 7. CDR1 and CDR2 (germline): GTSNPN, SVGIG (reference sequence). The CDR3 spans 15 residues.

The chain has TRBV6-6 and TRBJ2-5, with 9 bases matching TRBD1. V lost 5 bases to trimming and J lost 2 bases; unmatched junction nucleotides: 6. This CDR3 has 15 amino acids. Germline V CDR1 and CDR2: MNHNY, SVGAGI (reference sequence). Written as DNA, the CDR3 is TGTGCCAGCAGTCAGGGACAGGGTCGTCAAGAGACCCAGTACTTC. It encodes CASSQGQGRQETQYF.

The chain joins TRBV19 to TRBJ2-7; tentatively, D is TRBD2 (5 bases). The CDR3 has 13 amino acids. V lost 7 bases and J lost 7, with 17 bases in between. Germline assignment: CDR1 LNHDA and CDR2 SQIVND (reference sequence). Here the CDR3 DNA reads TGTGCCAGTATTGACCGGGGAACTGGAGAGCAGTACTTC. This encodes CASIDRGTGEQYF.

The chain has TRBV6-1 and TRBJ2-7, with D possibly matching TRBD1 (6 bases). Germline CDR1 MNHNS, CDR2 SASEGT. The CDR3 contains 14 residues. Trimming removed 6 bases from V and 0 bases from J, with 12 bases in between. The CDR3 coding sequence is TGTGCCAGCAGCCCGGACAGAAGCTCCTACGAGCAGTACTTC. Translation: CASSPDRSSYEQYF.

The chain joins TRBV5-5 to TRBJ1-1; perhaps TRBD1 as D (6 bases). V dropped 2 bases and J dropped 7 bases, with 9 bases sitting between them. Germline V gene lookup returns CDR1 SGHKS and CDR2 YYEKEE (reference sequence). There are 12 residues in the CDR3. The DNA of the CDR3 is TGTGCCAGCAGCTTTACAGGGATTGAAGCTTTCTTT. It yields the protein CASSFTGIEAFF.

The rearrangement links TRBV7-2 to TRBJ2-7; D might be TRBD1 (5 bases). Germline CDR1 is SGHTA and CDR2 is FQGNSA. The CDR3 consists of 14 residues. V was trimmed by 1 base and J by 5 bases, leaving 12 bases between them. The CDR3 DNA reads TGTGCCAGCAGCTTAGGGTGGGGCACGCACGAGCAGTACTTC. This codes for CASSLGWGTHEQYF.

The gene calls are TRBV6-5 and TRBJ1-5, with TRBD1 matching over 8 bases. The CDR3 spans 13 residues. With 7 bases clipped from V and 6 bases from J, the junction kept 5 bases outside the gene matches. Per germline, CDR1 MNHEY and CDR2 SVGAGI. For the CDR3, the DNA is TGTGCCAGCAATCGCAGGGGGCCTCAGCCCCAGCATTTT. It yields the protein CASNRRGPQPQHF.

DNA of the CDR3: TGTGCCAGCAGCCAAGACAGGAATAACTATGGCTACACCTTC. Encoded protein: CASSQDRNNYGYTF. The gene calls are TRBV14 and TRBJ1-2; D remains unclear. Germline assignment: CDR1 SGHDN and CDR2 FVKESK. This CDR3 is built from 14 residues. Trimming removed 0 bases from V and 1 base from J, with 6 bases in between.